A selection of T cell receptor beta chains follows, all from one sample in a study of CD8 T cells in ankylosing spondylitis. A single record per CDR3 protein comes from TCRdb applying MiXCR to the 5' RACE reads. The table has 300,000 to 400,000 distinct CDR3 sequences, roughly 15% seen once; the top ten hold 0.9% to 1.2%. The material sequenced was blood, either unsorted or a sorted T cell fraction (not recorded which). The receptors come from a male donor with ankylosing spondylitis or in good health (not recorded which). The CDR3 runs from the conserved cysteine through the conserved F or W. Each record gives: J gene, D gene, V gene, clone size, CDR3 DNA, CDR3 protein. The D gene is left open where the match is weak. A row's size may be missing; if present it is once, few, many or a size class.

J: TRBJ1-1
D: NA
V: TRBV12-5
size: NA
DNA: TGTGCTAGTGGTTTGGTCGTTGTGGGTTCCCTGAACACTGAAGCTTTCTTT
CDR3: CASGLVVVGSLNTEAFF

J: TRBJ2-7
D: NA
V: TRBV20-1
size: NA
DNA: TGCAGTGCCGCCCCCTCCGGGACAAACCTCTACGAGCAGTACTTC
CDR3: CSAAPSGTNLYEQYF

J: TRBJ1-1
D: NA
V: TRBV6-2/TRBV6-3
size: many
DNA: TGTGCCAGCAGTTATCCCCTGAGGCAGCTGAACACTGAAGCTTTCTTT
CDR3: CASSYPLRQLNTEAFF

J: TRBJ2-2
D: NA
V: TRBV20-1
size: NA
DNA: TGCAGTGCTAGGGTCCCGGGCAGGGCGAACACCGGGGAGCTGTTTTTT
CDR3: CSARVPGRANTGELFF

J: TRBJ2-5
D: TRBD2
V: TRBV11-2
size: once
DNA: TGTGCCAGCAGCTTAACAGCGGGGGGGCCGAAGACCCAGTACTTC
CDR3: CASSLTAGGPKTQYF

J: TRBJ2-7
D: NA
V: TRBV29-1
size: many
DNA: TGCAGCGCTTACGGACAGTCCTCCTACGAGCAGTACTTC
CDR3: CSAYGQSSYEQYF

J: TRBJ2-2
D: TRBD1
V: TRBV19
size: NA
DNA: TGTGCCAGTAGTTGGACAGGGGGCAACGGGGAGCTGTTTTTT
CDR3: CASSWTGGNGELFF

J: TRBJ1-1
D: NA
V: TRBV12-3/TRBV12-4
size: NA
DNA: TGTGCCAGCAGGCCACAGGTAACCGGGACTGAAGCTTTCTTT
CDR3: CASRPQVTGTEAFF

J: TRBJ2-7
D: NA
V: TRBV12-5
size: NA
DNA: TGTGCTAGTGGTCCCACCCGACAGGCACGAACCTACGAGCAGTACTTC
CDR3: CASGPTRQARTYEQYF

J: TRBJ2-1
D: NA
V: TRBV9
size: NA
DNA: TGTGCCAGCAGCGTAGGGGGCGTGATCGGGACACTGTTCTTC
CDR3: CASSVGGVIGTLFF

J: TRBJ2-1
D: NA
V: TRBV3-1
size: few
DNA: TGTGCCAGCAGCCAAGACCACTCCTACAATGAGCAGTTCTTC
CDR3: CASSQDHSYNEQFF

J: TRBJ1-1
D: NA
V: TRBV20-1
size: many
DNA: TGCAGTGCCGAGGGGGAGGGGGTAACTGAAGCTTTCTTT
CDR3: CSAEGEGVTEAFF

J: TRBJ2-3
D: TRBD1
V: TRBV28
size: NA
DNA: TGTGCCAGCAGTTTGGTGACAGGGAGCACAGATACGCAGTATTTT
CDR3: CASSLVTGSTDTQYF

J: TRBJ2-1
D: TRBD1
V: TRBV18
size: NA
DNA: TGTGCCAGCTCACTCTTAGGGACAGTTTACAATGAGCAGTTCTTC
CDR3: CASSLLGTVYNEQFF

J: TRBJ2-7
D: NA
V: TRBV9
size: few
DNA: TGTGCCAGCAGCCCGATGGCAGGCAGCTCCTACGAGCAGTACTTC
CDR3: CASSPMAGSSYEQYF

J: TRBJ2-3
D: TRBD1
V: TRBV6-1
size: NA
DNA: TGTGCCAGCAGTGAAGGACAGGGCGCAGATACGCAGTATTTT
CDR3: CASSEGQGADTQYF

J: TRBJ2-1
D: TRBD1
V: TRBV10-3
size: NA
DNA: TGTGCCAGCACGACCGCGACAGGGGGGGACGGCGATGAGCAGTTCTTC
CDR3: CASTTATGGDGDEQFF

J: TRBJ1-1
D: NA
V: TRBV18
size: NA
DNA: TGTGCCAGCTCCGGTAGGGTTGATAACACTGAAGCTTTCTTT
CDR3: CASSGRVDNTEAFF

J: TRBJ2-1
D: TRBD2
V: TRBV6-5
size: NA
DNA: TGTGCCAGCAGTTCAGCGGGGCATAACAATGAGCAGTTCTTC
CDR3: CASSSAGHNNEQFF

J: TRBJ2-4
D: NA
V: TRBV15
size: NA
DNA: TGTGCCACCAGCAGAGCTAGGGGGAATGGCATTCAGTACTTC
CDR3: CATSRARGNGIQYF

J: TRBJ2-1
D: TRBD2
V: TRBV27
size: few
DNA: TGTGCCAGCAACCCATGGGGGGGAAATGAGCAGTTCTTC
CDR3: CASNPWGGNEQFF

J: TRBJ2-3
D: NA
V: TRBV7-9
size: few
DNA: TGTGCCAGCAGCTTTCTAGCGGATACGCAGTATTTT
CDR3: CASSFLADTQYF

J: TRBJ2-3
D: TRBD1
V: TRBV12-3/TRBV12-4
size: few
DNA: TGTGCCAGCAGTAAACCGGGACAGGGGTCAGATACGCAGTATTTT
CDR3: CASSKPGQGSDTQYF